This T cell receptor beta chain was captured in a study of regulatory T cells in long-lasting Graves disease. Overall study context: Persistent cases took antithyroid drugs over 5 years and stayed TSH receptor antibody positive.

Building the TCR beta libraries relied on iRepertoire HTBI primers, and CDR3 regions underwent Arm-PCR. Methods used by the authors: Samples collectively showed approximately 62 TRBV and roughly 15 TRBJ segments. TCRdb fed the multiplex PCR reads into MiXCR, producing one record per CDR3 protein. None of the V and J calls come from the authors' own analysis; TCRdb made them. There are over 450,000 distinct CDR3 sequences in the sample; 20% to 25% occur only once, and over 6% lies in the top ten. V lost 0 bases, J lost 7 bases, and 14 bases lay in between. CDR1 SGHNT and CDR2 YYREEE come from the germline V gene (reference sequence). The CDR3 loop spans 14 amino acids. Time point of the sample: persistent/refractory GD, antithyroid drugs over 5 years with positive TRAb. PBMC RNA was the source of the TCR library. Xi'an, China, was home to the endocrinology department that provided patients. This clonotype was counted between two and nine times.

The receptor was derived from a female donor with Graves disease. The sequences come from peripheral blood mononuclear cells (PBMCs), collected when the disease was refractory, from a patient treated with antithyroid drugs. V usage is TRBV5-4 and J usage is TRBJ2-7; D not resolved. For the CDR3, the DNA is TGTGCCAGCAGCTTGGCCGTGCCGTCCGGGGAGCAGTACTTC. It specifies CASSLAVPSGEQYF.